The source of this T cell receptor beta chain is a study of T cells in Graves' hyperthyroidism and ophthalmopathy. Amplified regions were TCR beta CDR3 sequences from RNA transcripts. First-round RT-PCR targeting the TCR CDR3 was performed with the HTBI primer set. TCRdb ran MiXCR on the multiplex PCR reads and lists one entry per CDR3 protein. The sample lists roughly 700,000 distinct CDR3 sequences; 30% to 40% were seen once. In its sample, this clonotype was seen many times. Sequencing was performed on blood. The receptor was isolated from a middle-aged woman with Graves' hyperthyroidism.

The CDR3: CASSWTRQEKLFF. The CDR3 DNA sequence: TGCGCCAGCAGCTGGACAAGACAAGAAAAACTGTTTTTT. The chain employs TRBV5-1 and TRBJ1-4, with D maybe TRBD1 (5 bases). Germline V gene lookup returns CDR1 SGHRS and CDR2 YFSETQ. The CDR3 consists of 13 residues. The ends were cut back, 3 bases at V and 8 bases at J, with 11 bases in the middle.